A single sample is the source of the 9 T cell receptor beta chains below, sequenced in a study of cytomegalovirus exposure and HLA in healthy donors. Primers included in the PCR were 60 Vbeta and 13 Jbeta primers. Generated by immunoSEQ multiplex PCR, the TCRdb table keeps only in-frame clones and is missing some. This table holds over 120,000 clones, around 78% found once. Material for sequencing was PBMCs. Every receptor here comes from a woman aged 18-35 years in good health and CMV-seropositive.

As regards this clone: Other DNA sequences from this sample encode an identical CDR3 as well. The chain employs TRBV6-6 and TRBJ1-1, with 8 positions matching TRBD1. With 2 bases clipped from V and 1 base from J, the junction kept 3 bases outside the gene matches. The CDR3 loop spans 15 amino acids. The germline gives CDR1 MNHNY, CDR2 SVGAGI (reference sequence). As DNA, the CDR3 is TGTGCCAGCAGTTACCCTGGACAGGGGAACACTGAAGCTTTCTTT. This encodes CASSYPGQGNTEAFF.

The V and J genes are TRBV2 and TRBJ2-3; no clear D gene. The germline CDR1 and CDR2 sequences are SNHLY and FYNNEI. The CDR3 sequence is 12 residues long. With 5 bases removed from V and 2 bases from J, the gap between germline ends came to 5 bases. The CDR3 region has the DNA TGTGCCAGCAGTACGGTCACAGATACGCAGTATTTT. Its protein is CASSTVTDTQYF.

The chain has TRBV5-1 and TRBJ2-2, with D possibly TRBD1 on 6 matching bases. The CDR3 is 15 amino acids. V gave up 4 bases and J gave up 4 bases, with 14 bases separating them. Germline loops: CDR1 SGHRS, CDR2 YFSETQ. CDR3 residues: CASSPGQRITGELFF. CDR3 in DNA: TGCGCCAGCAGCCCAGGACAGAGAATCACCGGGGAGCTGTTTTTT.

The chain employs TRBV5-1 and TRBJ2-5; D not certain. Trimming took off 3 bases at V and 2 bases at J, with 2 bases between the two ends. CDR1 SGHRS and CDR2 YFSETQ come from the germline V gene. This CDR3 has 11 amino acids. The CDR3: CASSSQETQYF. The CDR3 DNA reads TGCGCCAGCAGCTCTCAAGAGACCCAGTACTTC. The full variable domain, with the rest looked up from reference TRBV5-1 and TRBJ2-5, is KAGVTQTPRYLIKTRGQQVTLSCSPISGHRSVSWYQQTPGQGLQFLFEYFSETQRNKGNFPGRFSGRQFSNSRSEMNVSTLELGDSALYLCASSSQETQYFGPGTRLLVL.

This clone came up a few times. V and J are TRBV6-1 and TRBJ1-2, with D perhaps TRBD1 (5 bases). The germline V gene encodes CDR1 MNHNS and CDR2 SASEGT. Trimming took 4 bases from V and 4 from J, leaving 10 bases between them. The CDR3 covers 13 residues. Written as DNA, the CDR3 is TGTGCCAGCAGTGTCCCAGGGCGCTATGGCTACACCTTC. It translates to CASSVPGRYGYTF.

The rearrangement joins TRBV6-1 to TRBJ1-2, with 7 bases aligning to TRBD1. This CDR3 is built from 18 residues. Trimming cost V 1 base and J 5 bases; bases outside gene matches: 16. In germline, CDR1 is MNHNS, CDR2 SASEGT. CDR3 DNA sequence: TGTGCCAGCAGTGAAGTGTTCGGGAGGGGGCAGGTACTATATGGCTACACCTTC. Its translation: CASSEVFGRGQVLYGYTF.

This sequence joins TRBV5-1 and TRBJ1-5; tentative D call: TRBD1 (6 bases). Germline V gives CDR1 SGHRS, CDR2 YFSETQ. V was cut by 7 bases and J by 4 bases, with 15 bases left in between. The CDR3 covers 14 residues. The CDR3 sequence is CASERPDRNQPQHF. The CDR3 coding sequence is TGCGCCAGCGAGCGGCCGGACAGAAATCAGCCCCAGCATTTT.

DNA for the CDR3: TGTGCCAGCGCGGGACTAGCGGAAAGGGAGCAGTACTTC. It specifies CASAGLAEREQYF. J is TRBJ2-7 and V is TRBV19; the match to TRBD2 covers 11 bases. Germline lookup yields CDR1 LNHDA and CDR2 SQIVND (reference sequence). V gave up 9 bases and J gave up 7 bases; unmatched junction bases: 8. The CDR3 totals 13 residues. Looking up the rest from reference TRBV19 and TRBJ2-7 gives the full variable domain: DGGITQSPKYLFRKEGQNVTLSCEQNLNHDAMYWYRQDPGQGLRLIYYSQIVNDFQKGDIAEGYSVSREKKESFPLTVTSAQKNPTAFYLCASAGLAEREQYFGPGTRLTVT.

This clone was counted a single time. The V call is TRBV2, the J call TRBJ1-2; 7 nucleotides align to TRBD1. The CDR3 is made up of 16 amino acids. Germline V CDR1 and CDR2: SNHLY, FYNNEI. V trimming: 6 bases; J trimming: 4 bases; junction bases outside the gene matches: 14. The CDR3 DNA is TGTGCCAGCAGACAGGGGCTGAATCTCCTTGGCTATGGCTACACCTTC. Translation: CASRQGLNLLGYGYTF.